This TCR beta chain was captured by sequencing in a study of T cell responses to AZD1222 COVID-19 vaccine. Overall study results and limits: Baseline testing showed seropositivity in only 6 or 7 AZD1222 recipients. Females made up more of the donors, who were largely white British, and clonal diversity may have come out too low. Variant regions that are unmutated are reportedly the target of nearly half of spike-specific TCRs.

Measured with immunoSEQ multiplex PCR; TCRdb has only the in-frame clones, and not every one. The profile covers about 130,000 clones, with about 93% appearing a single time and roughly 0.91% taken by the ten largest. Germline values: CDR1 SGHRS, CDR2 YFSETQ. After removal of 6 bases from V and 0 bases from J, the junction contained 3 bases not matched to a gene. The CDR3 length is 15 residues. On this clone itself: Its antigen is unidentified.

The clonotype originates from an adult in good health. The sample in question was peripheral blood, obtained on day 0 of AZD1222 vaccination. The rearrangement joins TRBV5-1 to TRBJ2-2; 9 positions agree with TRBD1. The CDR3 protein is CASTRQGANTGELFF. For the CDR3, the DNA is TGCGCCAGCACCCGACAGGGGGCGAACACCGGGGAGCTGTTTTTT.